Shown below are 8 T cell receptor beta chains from a single sample sequenced in a study of a mutant IDH1 vaccine in newly diagnosed glioma. Antigens for these TCRs are unknown. Time point denoted: week 5, during vaccination. In every dose of vaccine, 300 ug of mutant IDH1 20-mer peptide was given alongside topical imiquimod. Clones were sequenced by immunoSEQ multiplex PCR, and TCRdb holds only the in-frame ones, with some missing. Among about 38,000 clones listed, 75% to 80% were seen once. This material consisted of PBMCs, taken from a glioma patient whose treatment included an IDH1 peptide vaccine. The receptors originated from a man aged 35 to 55 with glioma.

The V and J genes are TRBV27 and TRBJ2-2, with 8 bases identical to TRBD1. The CDR3 covers 17 residues. J gave up 2 bases and V 6 bases, and 11 bases lay outside the gene matches. In germline, CDR1 is MNHEY, CDR2 SMNVEV (reference sequence). The CDR3 nucleotides read TGTGCCAGCAGCCGCAGTCGGACAGGGCTTAACACCGGGGAGCTGTTTTTT. It specifies CASSRSRTGLNTGELFF.

CDR3 sequence: CASSFAGELFF. CDR3 DNA: TGTGCCAGCAGTTTTGCCGGGGAGCTGTTTTTT. The chain couples TRBV27 to TRBJ2-2, with D hard to call. Trimming cost V 3 bases and J 6 bases, with 2 bases left between them. Germline CDR1 reads MNHEY; CDR2 reads SMNVEV (reference sequence). The length of the CDR3 is 11 residues.

V is TRBV6-5 and J is TRBJ1-2; 11 positions agree with TRBD1. V lost 0 bases and J lost 4; bases outside the gene matches: 4. This CDR3 has 16 residues. Germline assignment: CDR1 MNHEY and CDR2 SVGAGI. The CDR3 sequence is CASSYSRTGGSYGYTF. Written as DNA, the CDR3 is TGTGCCAGCAGTTACTCGAGGACAGGGGGCTCCTATGGCTACACCTTC.

The rearrangement joins TRBV6-5 to TRBJ2-1, with 14 bases aligning to TRBD2. The V gene's germline CDR1 is MNHEY and CDR2 SVGAGI. Trimming cost V 6 bases and J 6 bases; bases outside gene matches: 4. The CDR3 runs to 15 residues. CDR3 sequence (DNA): TGTGCCAGCAGCCGGACTAGCGGGGGGCCCAATGAGCAGTTCTTC. Its protein is CASSRTSGGPNEQFF.

The chain links TRBV4-2 to TRBJ2-5; 9 positions agree with TRBD2. This CDR3 spans 13 amino acids. Germline CDR1 LGHNA, CDR2 YNFKEQ. J lost 5 bases, V lost 4 bases, and 2 bases had no gene match. CDR3 sequence: CASSPGLAETQYF. The DNA for the CDR3 is TGTGCCAGCAGCCCGGGACTAGCCGAGACCCAGTACTTC.

This clone was detected only a few times. One junction end does not reproduce the germline sequence, and a read error may be involved. This sequence joins TRBV5-1 and TRBJ1-1; weak D call: TRBD1 (6 bases). The CDR3 loop spans 17 amino acids. Germline loops: CDR1 SGHRS, CDR2 YFSETQ. CDR3 sequence: CASSLAGQRSTNTEAFF. The CDR3 region has the DNA TGCGCGAGCAGCCTCGCAGGACAGAGAAGTACGAACACTGAAGCTTTCTTT.

The genes are TRBV6-5 and TRBJ2-5; TRBD2 aligns across 12 bases. Losses at the gene ends were 0 bases for V and 4 bases for J; bases not matched to a gene: 3. Germline-derived CDR1 and CDR2 are MNHEY and SVGAGI. This CDR3 comprises 16 residues. The CDR3 reads CASSYSTSGGRETQYF. DNA for the CDR3: TGTGCCAGCAGTTACTCTACTAGCGGGGGGCGAGAGACCCAGTACTTC.

The rearrangement uses TRBV14 and TRBJ1-2; the D is unclear. V shed 2 bases and J shed 3 bases, with 7 bases lying between them. Germline V gene sequence: CDR1 SGHDN, CDR2 FVKESK. The CDR3 consists of 13 residues. This CDR3 is CASSQQSYYGYTF. CDR3 bases: TGTGCCAGCAGCCAACAGAGTTACTATGGCTACACCTTC.